The following is a T cell receptor beta chain sequence with its context. The antigen remains unidentified. The germline gives CDR1 PRHDT, CDR2 FYEKMQ (reference sequence). V lost 4 bases, J lost 5 bases, and 14 bases stayed unmatched. The CDR3 is 16 amino acids. The data were taken from a study of cytomegalovirus exposure and HLA in healthy donors. Broader study findings: In vitro checks showed that a few CMV-associated chains really do target CMV antigens.

TCRdb keeps only in-frame clones here, not all; method: immunoSEQ multiplex PCR. Among about 100,000 clones, roughly 88% were seen once, and the ten largest hold over 2.5%. V and J are TRBV13 and TRBJ2-7, with 7 nucleotides matching TRBD1. This clonotype was sampled from a woman younger than 35 in good health and CMV-seronegative. Material for sequencing was PBMCs. The CDR3 is CASSSRQGAGVHEQYF. CDR3 in DNA: TGTGCCAGCAGCTCCCGACAGGGCGCAGGGGTCCACGAGCAGTACTTC. Complete variable domain (other parts from reference TRBV13 and TRBJ2-7): AAGVIQSPRHLIKEKRETATLKCYPIPRHDTVYWYQQGPGQDPQFLISFYEKMQSDKGSIPDRFSAQQFSDYHSELNMSSLELGDSALYFCASSSRQGAGVHEQYFGPGTRLTVT.